This TCR beta chain was sequenced for a study of cytomegalovirus exposure and HLA in healthy donors. About this clone: Its specificity is unknown.

Overall study results and limits: Some V segments could not be told apart, so they were left out, TRBV6-2 and TRBV6-3 among them. According to an earlier analysis, most TCR beta V segments yielded productive rearrangements about 87% or about 30% of the time.

V shed 6 bases and J shed 1 base, with 22 bases lying between them. Germline V gene sequence: CDR1 SGHVS, CDR2 FQNEAQ. CDR3 length: 17 amino acids. The study ran its PCR with 60 Vbeta and 13 Jbeta primers. This table comes from immunoSEQ multiplex PCR, and its TCRdb copy is limited to in-frame clones, with some not included. The sample records hundreds of thousands of clones, roughly 83% being singletons. Sequencing used PBMCs. The chain carries TRBV7-8 and TRBJ2-7; the D gene is possibly TRBD1 (6 bases). This TCR was recovered from a boy between 2 and 10 years old in good health and CMV-seronegative. CDR3 in DNA: TGTGCCAGCAGTCCTGCCTCACAGGGAGTCATTTCCTACGAGCAGTACTTC. Translated, it gives CASSPASQGVISYEQYF.